Listed below are T cell receptor beta chains from one sample, sequenced in a study of monozygotic twins with inflammatory bowel disease. From its re-call of the 5' RACE reads, TCRdb lists each CDR3 protein once, without DNA. Listed are some 440,000 distinct CDR3 sequences; roughly 2.2% falls within the top ten. Input material: blood. All receptors derive from a human donor with ulcerative colitis or Crohn's disease, or a healthy co-twin of an affected twin (not recorded which). CDR3s include the opening cysteine and the closing phenylalanine or tryptophan. Fields, in order: V gene, J gene, CDR3 protein.

V: TRBV5-1
J: TRBJ1-1
CDR3: CASSLADRAHGAEAFF

V: TRBV3-1
J: TRBJ2-3
CDR3: CASSLYTDTQHF

V: TRBV20-1
J: TRBJ1-5
CDR3: CSARVTANQPQHF

V: TRBV5-1
J: TRBJ2-2
CDR3: CASSLGTSGANTGELFF

V: TRBV7-9
J: TRBJ1-3
CDR3: CASSPDRAGNTIYF

V: TRBV11-3
J: TRBJ2-3
CDR3: CASSHGLKSTTDTQYF

V: TRBV14
J: TRBJ2-2
CDR3: CASSRKLAGGTGELFF

V: TRBV4-1
J: TRBJ1-4
CDR3: CASSQPTGQENEKLFF

V: TRBV28
J: TRBJ1-5
CDR3: CASSRSGGTHQPQHF

V: TRBV11-1
J: TRBJ2-3
CDR3: CASSSRTGGTDTQYF

V: TRBV7-8
J: TRBJ2-3
CDR3: CASSLALRWEGNGGTDTQYF

V: TRBV12-3/TRBV12-4
J: TRBJ2-3
CDR3: CATKFMETGDTQYF

V: TRBV6-5
J: TRBJ2-3
CDR3: CASSYSSGIGTDTQYF

V: TRBV30
J: TRBJ2-3
CDR3: CAWRDPGTTRDTQYF

V: TRBV5-1
J: TRBJ1-4
CDR3: CASSRGGEGANEKLFF

V: TRBV11-3
J: TRBJ2-3
CDR3: CASSLGSETDTQYF

V: TRBV30
J: TRBJ2-5
CDR3: CAWSKAKTQYF

V: TRBV6-5
J: TRBJ1-1
CDR3: CASARGVGLEAFF

V: TRBV7-9
J: TRBJ2-2
CDR3: CASSYAVGAGELFF

V: TRBV7-3
J: TRBJ2-1
CDR3: CASSLNSLNEQFF

V: TRBV5-1
J: TRBJ2-3
CDR3: CASTPGTSGAPDTQYF

V: TRBV7-9
J: TRBJ1-5
CDR3: CASSPLGTGRDQPQHF

V: TRBV9
J: TRBJ2-7
CDR3: CASSVGWSSSYEQYF

V: TRBV7-6
J: TRBJ2-2
CDR3: CASSRFGGSNTGELFF

V: TRBV12-3/TRBV12-4
J: TRBJ2-2
CDR3: CASSGGLAGDANTGELFF

V: TRBV4-1
J: TRBJ2-1
CDR3: CASSPLPSPTIEQFF

V: TRBV7-9
J: TRBJ1-4
CDR3: CASSSGRGATNEKLFF

V: TRBV24-1
J: TRBJ2-1
CDR3: CATSDPGAERTNEQFF

V: TRBV6-1
J: TRBJ1-6
CDR3: CASSQPEGGNSPLHF

V: TRBV20-1
J: TRBJ2-7
CDR3: CSAQGQKVSYEQYF

V: TRBV19
J: TRBJ2-1
CDR3: CASSIGASVQAEQFF

V: TRBV10-3
J: TRBJ2-3
CDR3: CAISGDRVTDTQYF

V: TRBV3-1
J: TRBJ2-5
CDR3: CASSQETSGRGMETQYF

V: TRBV14
J: TRBJ2-2
CDR3: CASSQDFTATGELFF

V: TRBV12-3/TRBV12-4
J: TRBJ1-4
CDR3: CASSLVTSGRTEKLFF

V: TRBV5-1
J: TRBJ2-7
CDR3: CASSLEPRYEQYF

V: TRBV6-2/TRBV6-3
J: TRBJ2-7
CDR3: CASSQDIYEQYF

V: TRBV29-1
J: TRBJ2-6
CDR3: CSVEDLMGSGANVLTF

V: TRBV14
J: TRBJ1-1
CDR3: CASSQVFGTEAFF

V: TRBV29-1
J: TRBJ2-7
CDR3: CSVTGTGAYEQYF

V: TRBV7-2
J: TRBJ1-6
CDR3: CASSSERGSPLHF

V: TRBV10-3
J: TRBJ2-3
CDR3: CAISALGDTQYF

V: TRBV5-4
J: TRBJ2-3
CDR3: CASSFPSGGTDTQYF